These 18 T cell receptor beta chains share one sample of origin, sequenced in a study of CD8 T cells in Susac syndrome. RNA amounts of roughly 0.45 to 1 ug underwent reverse transcription with random hexamers. TCRdb redid the calling of the immunoSEQ multiplex PCR reads with MiXCR, one entry per CDR3 protein. Among over 150,000 distinct CDR3 sequences listed, roughly 94% were seen once. The specimen sequenced was CD4+ T cells from PBMCs. The receptor source for this set is a human donor with Susac syndrome.

The chain has TRBV28 and TRBJ2-7; 9 bases are shared with TRBD1. CDR1 is MDHEN and CDR2 is SYDVKM in the germline V gene. After removal of 8 bases from V and 10 bases from J, the junction contained 9 bases not matched to a gene. The CDR3 is made up of 12 amino acids. The CDR3 region is CASSGQGLPQYF. The CDR3 bases are TGTGCCAGCTCGGGACAGGGACTTCCCCAGTACTTC.

The rearrangement links TRBV5-1 to TRBJ2-2, with D perhaps TRBD1 (5 bases). V was trimmed by 4 bases and J by 4 bases, leaving 14 bases between them. Per germline, CDR1 SGHRS and CDR2 YFSETQ. The CDR3 spans 15 residues. For the CDR3, the DNA is TGCGCCAGCAGCCGTGTCGGACAACCCACCGGGGAGCTGTTTTTT. Amino acids: CASSRVGQPTGELFF.

The chain is built from TRBV4-1 and TRBJ2-1; perhaps TRBD2 as D (5 bases). This CDR3 spans 13 amino acids. The V gene lost 1 base and the J gene lost 7 bases, with 8 bases spanning the gap. Germline V gene data show CDR1 as MGHRA and CDR2 as YSYEKL. CDR3 region: CASSQVGRNEQFF. DNA of the CDR3: TGCGCCAGCAGCCAAGTTGGGAGAAATGAGCAGTTCTTC.

The chain joins TRBV15 to TRBJ2-5; weak D call: TRBD1 (5 bases). The CDR3 is made up of 15 amino acids. The ends were cut back, 0 bases at V and 2 bases at J, with 10 bases in the middle. The germline V gene encodes CDR1 LNHNV and CDR2 YYDKDF (reference sequence). The DNA for the CDR3 is TGTGCCACCAGCAGAGATCCAAGGGGTCAAGAGACCCAGTACTTC. Its translation is CATSRDPRGQETQYF.

The chain uses TRBV6-2 or TRBV6-3 and TRBJ1-1; D possibly corresponds to TRBD1 (6 bases). Per the germline V gene, CDR1 is MNHEY and CDR2 is SVGEGT. V shed 7 bases and J shed 1 base, with 16 bases lying between them. The CDR3 contains 15 residues. CDR3 in DNA: TGTGCCAGCACCCAAGCTGGGGGCGGGAACACTGAAGCTTTCTTT. It specifies CASTQAGGGNTEAFF.

The genes are TRBV20-1 and TRBJ1-1; 7 nucleotides agree with TRBD1. The junction had 9 bases not matched to a gene; V was cut back by 6 bases and J by 5 bases. From germline, CDR1 is DFQATT and CDR2 SNEGSKA (reference sequence). The CDR3 spans 13 residues. The CDR3 DNA sequence: TGCAGTGCCCCTGCGGGGACAGAGACTGAAGCTTTCTTT. Protein: CSAPAGTETEAFF.

V is TRBV7-9 and J is TRBJ2-7; D is undetermined. Trimming left V 0 bases short and J 6 bases short, with 12 bases between. Germline CDR1 is SEHNR and CDR2 is FQNEAQ (reference sequence). The CDR3 consists of 14 residues. CDR3 nucleotide sequence: TGTGCCAGCAGCTTAGCTGCGGCCTCTCCCGAGCAGTACTTC. Translated: CASSLAAASPEQYF. The full variable domain, its missing parts supplied by reference TRBV7-9 and TRBJ2-7, is DTGVSQNPRHKITKRGQNVTFRCDPISEHNRLYWYRQTLGQGPEFLTYFQNEAQLEKSRLLSDRFSAERPKGSFSTLEIQRTEQGDSAMYLCASSLAAASPEQYFGPGTRLTVT.

This chain joins TRBV3-1 and TRBJ1-2; 8 nucleotides agree with TRBD1. CDR1 is LGHDT, CDR2 YNNKEL, per germline (reference sequence). The CDR3 has 15 amino acids. Trimming removed 4 bases from V and 5 bases from J; junction bases left unmatched: 9. The CDR3, as DNA: TGTGCCAGCAGCCGCTCGGGACAGGACCTTTATGGCTACACCTTC. This gives the protein CASSRSGQDLYGYTF.

The chain has TRBV4-3 and TRBJ2-3; 9 nucleotides agree with TRBD2. The V gene's germline CDR1 is LGHNA and CDR2 YSLEER. The CDR3 spans 17 residues. Trimming removed 1 base from V and 6 bases from J; junction bases left unmatched: 11. The DNA for the CDR3 is TGCGCCAGCAGCCAAGTCGGCGGGAGGGCGGCAGAGGATACGCAGTATTTT. Translation gives CASSQVGGRAAEDTQYF.

The V call is TRBV28, the J call TRBJ1-5; D is ambiguous. V lost 2 bases, J lost 8 bases, and 16 bases lay in between. CDR1 is MDHEN and CDR2 is SYDVKM in the germline V gene. The length of the CDR3 is 15 residues. CDR3 nucleotides: TGTGCCAGCAGTTTAGGAGGGCTAAGGGCGGAGCCCCAGCATTTT. The encoded protein is CASSLGGLRAEPQHF.

The V gene is TRBV28, the J gene TRBJ2-7; no reliable D call. V lost 5 bases and J 0 bases, leaving 8 bases between the germline ends. The CDR3 runs to 13 residues. Germline assignment: CDR1 MDHEN and CDR2 SYDVKM. The CDR3 is CASSLGNSYEQYF. The CDR3, as DNA: TGTGCCAGCAGTCTAGGGAACTCCTACGAGCAGTACTTC. The whole variable domain, remainder taken from reference TRBV28 and TRBJ2-7, is DVKVTQSSRYLVKRTGEKVFLECVQDMDHENMFWYRQDPGLGLRLIYFSYDVKMKEKGDIPEGYSVSREKKERFSLILESASTNQTSMYLCASSLGNSYEQYFGPGTRLTVT.

The V gene is TRBV20-1, the J gene TRBJ1-1, with D unresolved. There are 13 residues in the CDR3. Per the germline V gene, CDR1 is DFQATT and CDR2 is SNEGSKA (reference sequence). Trimming stripped 3 bases from V and 4 bases from J, with 12 bases between. The CDR3 region is CSARVSLGTEAFF. The CDR3, as DNA: TGCAGTGCTAGGGTTTCTTTGGGCACTGAAGCTTTCTTT.

The chain is built from TRBV20-1 and TRBJ2-3; possible D gene TRBD2, 6 bases. Trimming left V 6 bases short and J 2 bases short, with 12 bases between. CDR1 and CDR2 (germline): DFQATT, SNEGSKA (reference sequence). The CDR3 sequence is 13 residues long. Here the CDR3 DNA reads TGCAGTGCCCCGGGGGTTGCCACAGATACGCAGTATTTT. Translation gives CSAPGVATDTQYF.

The rearrangement links TRBV6-2 or TRBV6-3 to TRBJ2-1; 8 nucleotides match TRBD2. The germline gives CDR1 MNHEY, CDR2 SVGEGT. The junction had 3 bases not matched to a gene; V was cut back by 5 bases and J by 12 bases. This CDR3 comprises 11 residues. The CDR3 here is CASSVREVQFF. DNA for the CDR3: TGTGCCAGCAGTGTGCGGGAGGTGCAGTTCTTC.

This clonotype was observed once. The V gene is TRBV20-1, the J gene TRBJ2-7, with D perhaps TRBD1 (5 bases). Looked up from germline, CDR1 is DFQATT and CDR2 is SNEGSKA (reference sequence). The V and J ends lost 3 bases and 4 bases respectively, with 10 bases between them. This CDR3 contains 12 residues. CDR3 in DNA: TGCAGTGCTAGCGATCCAGGGTACGAGCAGTACTTC. Translating gives CSASDPGYEQYF.

V is TRBV20-1 and J is TRBJ2-3, with 8 positions matching TRBD2. Per germline, CDR1 DFQATT and CDR2 SNEGSKA (reference sequence). Trimming at V came to 6 bases and at J to 2 bases, leaving 7 bases not matched to a gene. CDR3 size: 14 residues. CDR3 bases: TGCAGTGCGGAGGGACTAGGGAACACAGATACGCAGTATTTT. As protein: CSAEGLGNTDTQYF.

The chain joins TRBV29-1 to TRBJ1-5, with D unclear. Germline assignment: CDR1 SQVTM and CDR2 ANQGSEA. The CDR3 extends over 18 amino acids. Trimming pared 4 bases from V and 8 bases from J, leaving 30 bases between. This CDR3 is CSVVDDRYRERLTEPQHF. The CDR3 DNA follows: TGCAGCGTTGTTGACGATCGGTATAGGGAGCGGCTGACGGAGCCCCAGCATTTT.

This clonotype was recorded once. The rearrangement links TRBV6-6 to TRBJ2-5, with D possibly matching TRBD1 (5 bases). Per the germline V gene, CDR1 is MNHNY and CDR2 is SVGAGI (reference sequence). The CDR3 has 14 residues. V dropped 0 bases and J dropped 6 bases, with 11 bases sitting between them. CDR3 protein: CASSYSGAVKTQYF. As DNA, the CDR3 is TGTGCCAGCAGTTACTCTGGGGCTGTAAAGACCCAGTACTTC.